This T cell receptor beta chain is drawn from a study of Ad26.COV2.S vaccination and SARS-CoV-2 variants. Study-wide context: Once or twice, 56 days apart, Ad26.COV2.S was delivered intramuscularly. Findings of the study overall: In vaccinated individuals, spike-specific CD8+ and CD4+ T cell responses reportedly displayed substantial breadth.

With regard to this clone: Its specificity is not known.

The CDR3 is 12 residues long. Germline values: CDR1 LNHDA, CDR2 SQIVND (reference sequence). V lost 5 bases and J lost 4, with 8 bases in between. Profiling relied on immunoSEQ multiplex PCR, and the TCRdb table lists in-frame clones only, not all of them. The repertoire holds roughly 420,000 clones, with 89% as singletons. Treatment meaning: approximately 18 received Ad26.COV2.S at low or high dose, single or two shots; roughly five received placebo; per-sample allocation not given. Sampling was performed 63 days after the first vaccine or placebo injection. A Boston adult aged 18-55 years was the donor. Wuhan-strain spike was delivered by a replication-incompetent Ad26 vector.

The sample in question was peripheral blood, obtained in a trial of Ad26.COV2.S vaccine versus placebo. The clonotype was recovered from a person between 18 and 65 years old who received the Ad26.COV2.S COVID-19 vaccine or a placebo. The V call is TRBV19, the J call TRBJ1-1; D is unresolved. CDR3 DNA: TGTGCCAGTAGTTGGGGAAGCACTGAAGCTTTCTTT. This gives the protein CASSWGSTEAFF. The variable domain in full, completed from reference TRBV19 and TRBJ1-1, reads DGGITQSPKYLFRKEGQNVTLSCEQNLNHDAMYWYRQDPGQGLRLIYYSQIVNDFQKGDIAEGYSVSREKKESFPLTVTSAQKNPTAFYLCASSWGSTEAFFGQGTRLTVV.